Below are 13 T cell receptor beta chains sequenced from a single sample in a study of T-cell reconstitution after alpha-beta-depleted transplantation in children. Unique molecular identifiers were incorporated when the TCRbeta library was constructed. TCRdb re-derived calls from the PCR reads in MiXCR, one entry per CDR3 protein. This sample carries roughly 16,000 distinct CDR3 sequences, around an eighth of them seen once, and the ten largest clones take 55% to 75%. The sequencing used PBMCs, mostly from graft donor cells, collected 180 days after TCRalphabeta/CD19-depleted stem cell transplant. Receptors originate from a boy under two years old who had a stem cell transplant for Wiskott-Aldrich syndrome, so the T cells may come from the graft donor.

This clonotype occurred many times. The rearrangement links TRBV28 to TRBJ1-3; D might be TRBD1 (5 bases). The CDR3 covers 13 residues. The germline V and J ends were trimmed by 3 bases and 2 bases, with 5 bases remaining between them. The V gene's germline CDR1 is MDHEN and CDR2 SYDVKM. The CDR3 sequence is CASSLTAGNTIYF. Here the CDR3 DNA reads TGTGCCAGCAGTTTGACAGCTGGAAACACCATATATTTT.

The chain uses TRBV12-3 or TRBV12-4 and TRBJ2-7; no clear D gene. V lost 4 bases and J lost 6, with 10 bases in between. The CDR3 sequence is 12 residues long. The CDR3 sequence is CASSSLHFEQYF. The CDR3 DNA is TGTGCCAGCAGTTCCCTACATTTCGAGCAGTACTTC.

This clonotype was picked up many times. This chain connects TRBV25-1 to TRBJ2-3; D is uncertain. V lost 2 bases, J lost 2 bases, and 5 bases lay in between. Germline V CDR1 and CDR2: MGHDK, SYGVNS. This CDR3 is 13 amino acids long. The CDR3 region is CASSEQNTDTQYF. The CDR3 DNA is TGTGCCAGCAGTGAACAGAACACAGATACGCAGTATTTT.

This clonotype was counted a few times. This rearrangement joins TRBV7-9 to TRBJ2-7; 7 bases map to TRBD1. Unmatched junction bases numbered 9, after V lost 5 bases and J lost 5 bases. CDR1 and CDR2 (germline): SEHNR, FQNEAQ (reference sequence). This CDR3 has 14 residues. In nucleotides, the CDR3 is TGTGCCAGCAGCGTAGGTAGGGGGCAGGACGAGCAGTACTTC. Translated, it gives CASSVGRGQDEQYF.

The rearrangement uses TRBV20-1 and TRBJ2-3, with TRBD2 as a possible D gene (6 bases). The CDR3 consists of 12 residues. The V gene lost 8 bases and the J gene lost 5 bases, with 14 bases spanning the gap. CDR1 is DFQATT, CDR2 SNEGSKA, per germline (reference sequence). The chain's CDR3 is CSTPTGVDTQYF. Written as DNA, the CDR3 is TGCAGTACCCCGACGGGGGTAGATACGCAGTATTTT.

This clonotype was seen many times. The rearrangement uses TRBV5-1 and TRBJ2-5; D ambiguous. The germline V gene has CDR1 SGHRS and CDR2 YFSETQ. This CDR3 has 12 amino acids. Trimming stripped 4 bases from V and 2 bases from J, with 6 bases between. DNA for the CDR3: TGCGCCAGCAGCGACCAGCAAGAGACCCAGTACTTC. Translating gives CASSDQQETQYF. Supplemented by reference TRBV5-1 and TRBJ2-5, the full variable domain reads KAGVTQTPRYLIKTRGQQVTLSCSPISGHRSVSWYQQTPGQGLQFLFEYFSETQRNKGNFPGRFSGRQFSNSRSEMNVSTLELGDSALYLCASSDQQETQYFGPGTRLLVL.

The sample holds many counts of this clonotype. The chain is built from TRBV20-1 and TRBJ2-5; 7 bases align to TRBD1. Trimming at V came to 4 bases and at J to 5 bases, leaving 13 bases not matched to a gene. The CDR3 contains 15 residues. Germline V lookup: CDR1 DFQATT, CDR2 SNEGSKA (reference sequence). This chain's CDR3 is CSANDIRGGWETQYF. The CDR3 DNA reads TGCAGTGCTAACGACATTAGAGGGGGCTGGGAGACCCAGTACTTC.

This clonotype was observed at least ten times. The CDR3: CASSLKAEYSNQPQHF. DNA for the CDR3: TGTGCCAGCAGCTTAAAGGCGGAATATAGCAATCAGCCCCAGCATTTT. V is TRBV7-9 and J is TRBJ1-5; no definite D call. The ends were cut back, 2 bases at V and 0 bases at J, with 11 bases in the middle. The CDR3 spans 16 residues. CDR1 SEHNR and CDR2 FQNEAQ come from the germline V gene (reference sequence).

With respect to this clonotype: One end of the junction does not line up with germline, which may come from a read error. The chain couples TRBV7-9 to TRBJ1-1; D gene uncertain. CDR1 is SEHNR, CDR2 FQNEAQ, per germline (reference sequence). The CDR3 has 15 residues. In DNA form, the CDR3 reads TGTGCCAGCAGCTTTTTTAAGGCTGAGAACACTGAAGCCTTCTTT. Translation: CASSFFKAENTEAFF. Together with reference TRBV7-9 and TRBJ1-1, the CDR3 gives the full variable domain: DTGVSQNPRHKITKRGQNVTFRCDPISEHNRLYWYRQTLGQGPEFLTYFQNEAQLEKSRLLSDRFSAERPKGSFSTLEIQRTEQGDSAMYLCASSFFKAENTEAFFGQGTRLTVV.

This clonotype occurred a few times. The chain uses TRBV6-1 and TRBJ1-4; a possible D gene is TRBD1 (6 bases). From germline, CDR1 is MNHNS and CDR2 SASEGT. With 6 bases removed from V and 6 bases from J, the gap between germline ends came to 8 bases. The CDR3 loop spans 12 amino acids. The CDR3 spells CASSRTDEKLFF. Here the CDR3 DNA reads TGTGCCAGCAGCCGGACAGATGAAAAACTGTTTTTT.

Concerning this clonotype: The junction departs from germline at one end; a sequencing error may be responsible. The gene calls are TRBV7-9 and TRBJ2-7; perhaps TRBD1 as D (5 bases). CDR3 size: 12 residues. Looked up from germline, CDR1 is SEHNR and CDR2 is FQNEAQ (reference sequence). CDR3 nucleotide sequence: TGTGCCAGCACCTTAGGGGCGGTTCTTAGGCACTTC. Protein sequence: CASTLGAVLRHF.

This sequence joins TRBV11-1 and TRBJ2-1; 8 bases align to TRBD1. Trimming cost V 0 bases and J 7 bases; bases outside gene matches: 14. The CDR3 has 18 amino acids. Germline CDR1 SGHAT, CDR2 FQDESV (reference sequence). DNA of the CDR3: TGTGCCAGCAGCTTAGCCCCCTTATGGACAGGGTCAGGGAATGAGCAGTTCTTC. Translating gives CASSLAPLWTGSGNEQFF.

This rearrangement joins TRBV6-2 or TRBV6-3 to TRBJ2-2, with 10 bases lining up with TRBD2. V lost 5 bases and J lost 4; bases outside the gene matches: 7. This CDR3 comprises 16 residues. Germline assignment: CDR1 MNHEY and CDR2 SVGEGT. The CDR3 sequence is CASSHVIAGGTGELFF. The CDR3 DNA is TGTGCCAGCAGTCATGTGATAGCGGGAGGCACCGGGGAGCTGTTTTTT.